The entry below describes one T cell receptor (beta chain). The antigen remains undetermined. The record originates from a study of blood T cells in healthy people across ages. Study-wide results and caveats: The lack of PBMC sorting stopped any conclusive naive versus antigen-experienced comparison.

PCR was performed a second time for about 7 to 12 cycles using a sample-barcoded 5' primer and a J-beta primer mix. The template-switch adaptor, which had 12 random nucleotides, put a tag on each cDNA molecule. TCRdb re-analysed the 5' RACE reads in MiXCR, keeping a single row per CDR3 protein. The sample records over 1,500,000 distinct CDR3 sequences, roughly 49% being singletons. CDR1 MNHEY and CDR2 SVGAGI come from the germline V gene. The CDR3 is 16 amino acids. Trimming left V 0 bases short and J 6 bases short, with 17 bases between. The gene calls are TRBV6-5 and TRBJ1-2; possibly TRBD1 for D (5 bases). Sequencing was performed on blood. The TCR was taken from a woman between 40 and 55 years old in good health. CDR3 protein: CASSYSGGRRGNGYTF. The CDR3 nucleotides read TGTGCCAGCAGTTACTCTGGTGGCCGGAGGGGTAATGGCTACACCTTC.